Listed below are T cell receptor beta chains from one sample, sequenced in a study of T cell responses to AZD1222 COVID-19 vaccine. Some clones are missing from TCRdb's copy, which holds only in-frame ones; the method was immunoSEQ multiplex PCR. The sample lists roughly 70,000 clones, roughly nine tenths occurring once. The sample was peripheral blood, taken 28 days after the second AZD1222 dose. Source of these receptors: an adult who received the AZD1222 COVID-19 vaccine. The conserved cysteine and the conserved F or W are not part of the CDR3 here. Fields, in order: V gene, J gene, clone size, CDR3 protein. For some rows the clone size is stated as once, few or many, or as a class when expanded; others skip it.

>TRBV23-1|TRBJ2-1|-
ASPEQF
>TRBV6-2/TRBV6-3|TRBJ2-3|-
ASSYPIAGTYTDTQY
>TRBV24-1|TRBJ2-3|-
ATSDAGPSTDTQY
>TRBV9|TRBJ1-1|-
ASSVVPQGSEAF
>TRBV19|TRBJ2-1|-
ASSRGSTYNEQF
>TRBV12-3/TRBV12-4|TRBJ1-4|once
ASSLRAPEKLF
>TRBV7-2|TRBJ2-3|-
ASSDRDRASHTQY
>TRBV30|TRBJ1-5|-
AQRVGFGWTLQPQH
>TRBV5-5|TRBJ2-6|-
ASSLAPQTRSSGANVLT
>TRBV11-3|TRBJ2-6|-
ASTNPGANVLT
>TRBV9|TRBJ2-1|-
ASSHTGLAGGNEQF
>TRBV7-9|TRBJ2-5|-
ASSLGPRSGGRDQETQY
>TRBV28|TRBJ2-4|-
ASSPRSVPMRGGPAKNIQY
>TRBV19|TRBJ1-1|-
ASSIGYAEAF
>TRBV2|TRBJ2-3|-
ASSVQGRTDTQY
>TRBV11-2|TRBJ2-7|-
ASSLTSYEQY
>TRBV6-6|TRBJ2-1|-
ATKGTGPHEQF
>TRBV29-1|TRBJ2-7|few
SVETGLGYEQY
>TRBV7-2|TRBJ1-2|-
ASSLDPTGYHGYT
>TRBV14|TRBJ1-2|-
ASSHLDRSDGYT
>TRBV2|TRBJ1-2|-
ASRVGGPGEGYT
>TRBV9|TRBJ2-3|-
ASSVVRGGTDTQY
>TRBV5-6|TRBJ1-1|-
ASSPQQGVNTEAF
>TRBV27|TRBJ2-3|-
ASSPEWRQTTSTDTQY
>TRBV27|TRBJ1-5|-
ASSLWGANQPQH
>TRBV13|TRBJ2-1|-
ASSQTSGVYNEQF
>TRBV2|TRBJ1-5|-
ASSLAGGGQPQH
>TRBV19|TRBJ1-5|-
ASWGQGANQPQH
>TRBV5-1|TRBJ1-2|-
ASSLGADGYGYT
>TRBV5-4|TRBJ2-1|-
ASSLEREWNEQF
>TRBV2|TRBJ2-1|-
ASSESGPYNEQF
>TRBV5-4|TRBJ1-4|-
ASSLRGGTNEKLF
>TRBV28|TRBJ1-2|-
ASSLWGNYGYT
>TRBV9|TRBJ2-3|-
ASSVAAGSTDTQY
>TRBV28|TRBJ1-6|-
ASIRTGGVSPLH
>TRBV9|TRBJ2-2|once
ASSFRTTTNTGELF
>TRBV9|TRBJ2-5|-
ASSPHRWPGETQY